This T cell receptor beta chain stems from a study of CD8 T cells in Susac syndrome. Germline V gene sequence: CDR1 LGHDT, CDR2 YNNKEL (reference sequence). The CDR3 has 18 amino acids. The V gene end was trimmed by 1 base and the J gene end by 1 base; junction bases not matched to a gene: 6. Random hexamers were used to reverse transcribe 0.5 to 1 ug of RNA. It was immunoSEQ multiplex PCR that amplified TCR beta CDR3 across 54 Vbeta and 13 Jbeta. From the immunoSEQ multiplex PCR reads, TCRdb called clonotypes with MiXCR, one entry per CDR3 protein. The sample carries about 200,000 distinct CDR3 sequences, roughly 95% recorded once. Controls were healthy donors (matched for age and sex). Bulk CD8+ and CD4+ cells came from magnetic negative isolation; CD8+ TEMRA by FACS.

The source of this sequence is a human donor in good health. Sequenced: CD4+ T cells from PBMCs. The V and J genes are TRBV3-1 and TRBJ2-5, with TRBD2 matching over 13 bases. CDR3 residues: CASSQGARLAGGQETQYF. DNA of the CDR3: TGTGCCAGCAGCCAAGGGGCCCGACTAGCGGGGGGCCAAGAGACCCAGTACTTC.